Following are 20 T cell receptor beta chains from one sample sequenced in a study of blood T cell repertoires in COVID-19. TCRdb keeps only in-frame clones here, not all; method: immunoSEQ multiplex PCR. Of about 240,000 clones detected, more than 75% appear once; the ten largest clones hold 10% to 15%. Sequenced: peripheral blood. The receptors derive from a man at least 80 years old with acute or convalescent COVID-19.

The chain links TRBV4-1 to TRBJ2-7; the match to TRBD1 covers 8 bases. V shed 1 base, J shed 9 bases, and the junction held 11 bases outside the gene matches. The CDR3 consists of 15 residues. Germline CDR1 and CDR2: MGHRA and YSYEKL. Here the CDR3 reads CASSQVGRGQAGQYF. For the CDR3, the DNA is TGCGCCAGCAGCCAAGTTGGGCGGGGACAGGCCGGGCAGTACTTC.

The chain couples TRBV6-5 to TRBJ1-1; 7 bases line up with TRBD1. This CDR3 has 15 residues. The germline gives CDR1 MNHEY, CDR2 SVGAGI. J gave up 3 bases and V 8 bases, and 12 bases lay outside the gene matches. CDR3 in amino acids: CASSDGTASYTEAFF. The CDR3 DNA reads as TGTGCCAGCTCGGATGGGACAGCAAGTTACACTGAAGCTTTCTTT.

This chain links TRBV27 with TRBJ2-3; the D is unclear. The CDR3 sequence is 14 residues long. Germline-derived CDR1 and CDR2 are MNHEY and SMNVEV (reference sequence). V lost 6 bases, J lost 0 bases, and 10 bases lay in between. CDR3 in amino acids: CASRRGTSTDTQYF. Written as DNA, the CDR3 is TGTGCCAGCAGGCGAGGAACTAGCACAGATACGCAGTATTTT.

This chain joins TRBV7-2 and TRBJ1-5, with a possible D match to TRBD1 (5 bases). Trimming shortened V by 6 bases and J by 7 bases, and 13 bases separated the two germline ends. There are 13 residues in the CDR3. Per germline, CDR1 SGHTA and CDR2 FQGNSA. The CDR3 here is CASSWGREQPQHF. CDR3 sequence (DNA): TGTGCCAGCAGTTGGGGGAGGGAGCAGCCCCAGCATTTT.

CDR3 residues: CASSGEGDYPGELFF. DNA for the CDR3: TGTGCCAGCAGCGGAGAGGGGGACTACCCCGGGGAGCTGTTTTTT. The chain combines TRBV9 with TRBJ2-2; TRBD2 is a possible D gene (7 bases). This CDR3 is 15 amino acids long. CDR1 is SGDLS and CDR2 is YYNGEE in the germline V gene. V lost 3 bases to trimming and J lost 6 bases, with 15 bases between them.

This clone turned up a few times. This chain uses TRBV7-9 with TRBJ1-2; 10 nucleotides align to TRBD1. The CDR3 has 14 amino acids. V shed 5 bases and J 7 bases; nucleotides not matched to a gene: 7. Germline lookup yields CDR1 SEHNR and CDR2 FQNEAQ (reference sequence). The CDR3 loop reads CASSAAGTGVGYTF. The CDR3 nucleotides are TGTGCCAGCAGCGCAGCCGGGACAGGGGTTGGCTACACCTTC.

The chain carries TRBV5-1 and TRBJ2-7, with 10 bases aligning to TRBD2. The V gene's germline CDR1 is SGHRS and CDR2 YFSETQ. V trimming: 5 bases; J trimming: 0 bases; junction bases outside the gene matches: 8. This CDR3 has 16 amino acids. This CDR3 is CASRPVAGGSSYEQYF. Here the CDR3 DNA reads TGCGCCAGCAGACCCGTAGCGGGAGGTAGCTCCTACGAGCAGTACTTC.

This clone is a singleton in its sample. The chain combines TRBV5-6 with TRBJ1-5, with 10 bases aligning to TRBD1. The V segment lost 5 bases and the J segment 6 bases; nucleotides outside the gene matches: 14. Germline V lookup: CDR1 SGHDT, CDR2 YYEEEE. The CDR3 is made up of 17 amino acids. CDR3 sequence reads: CASSRGTGAEARQPQHF. CDR3 bases: TGTGCCAGCAGTAGAGGGACAGGGGCAGAAGCCCGTCAGCCCCAGCATTTT. Using reference TRBV5-6 and TRBJ1-5 for the parts outside the CDR3, the full variable domain is DAGVTQSPTHLIKTRGQQVTLRCSPKSGHDTVSWYQQALGQGPQFIFQYYEEEERQRGNFPDRFSGHQFPNYSSELNVNALLLGDSALYLCASSRGTGAEARQPQHFGDGTRLSIL.

The genes are TRBV2 and TRBJ2-2, with 8 bases that match TRBD2. This CDR3 region has 15 residues. J was trimmed by 6 bases and V by 4 bases; bases with no gene match: 7. Germline-derived CDR1 and CDR2 are SNHLY and FYNNEI. CDR3 residues: CASSARRGEAGELFF. In nucleotides, the CDR3 is TGTGCCAGCAGTGCGCGGCGGGGGGAGGCCGGGGAGCTGTTTTTT.

The chain employs TRBV5-1 and TRBJ2-5; unclear D gene. V was trimmed by 0 bases and J by 3 bases, leaving 6 bases between them. Germline values: CDR1 SGHRS, CDR2 YFSETQ. This CDR3 has 13 amino acids. The DNA for the CDR3 is TGCGCCAGCAGCTTGGGGGCAGAAGAGACCCAGTACTTC. It encodes CASSLGAEETQYF.

In DNA, the CDR3 is TGTGCCAGCAGCTTGCGGGACAGGGTGGCCGAGCAGTACTTC. It is translated as CASSLRDRVAEQYF. The rearrangement links TRBV5-6 to TRBJ2-7; 9 positions agree with TRBD1. The V segment lost 1 base and the J segment 6 bases; nucleotides outside the gene matches: 5. Germline-derived CDR1 and CDR2 are SGHDT and YYEEEE. This CDR3 has 14 residues.

V usage is TRBV24-1 and J usage is TRBJ2-1; 10 positions match TRBD2. V trimming: 3 bases; J trimming: 4 bases; junction bases outside the gene matches: 5. This CDR3 has 16 amino acids. CDR1 is KGHDR, CDR2 SFDVKD, per germline. CDR3 nucleotides: TGTGCCACCAGTGATCTAAGCGGGGGGGAATACAATGAGCAGTTCTTC. Protein sequence: CATSDLSGGEYNEQFF.

The chain recombines TRBV6-2 or TRBV6-3 with TRBJ2-7, with TRBD2 identical over 9 bases. V lost 4 bases and J lost 2; bases outside the gene matches: 9. The CDR3 runs to 16 residues. Looked up from germline, CDR1 is MNHEY and CDR2 is SVGEGT. The CDR3 loop is CASSFRTSVMTYEQYF. DNA of the CDR3: TGTGCCAGCAGTTTCCGGACTAGCGTTATGACCTACGAGCAGTACTTC.

V and J are TRBV28 and TRBJ1-6; D unclear. With 10 bases removed from V and 8 bases from J, the gap between germline ends came to 12 bases. Germline CDR1 reads MDHEN; CDR2 reads SYDVKM. The CDR3 runs 12 residues. CDR3 nucleotides: TGTGCCACCTACCGTTCGGATTCACCCCTCCACTTT. As protein: CATYRSDSPLHF. The whole variable domain, filled in from reference TRBV28 and TRBJ1-6, reads DVKVTQSSRYLVKRTGEKVFLECVQDMDHENMFWYRQDPGLGLRLIYFSYDVKMKEKGDIPEGYSVSREKKERFSLILESASTNQTSMYLCATYRSDSPLHFGNGTRLTVT.

This clone was detected once. V and J are TRBV7-2 and TRBJ2-1; weak D call: TRBD2 (6 bases). CDR3 length: 14 residues. Germline V gives CDR1 SGHTA, CDR2 FQGNSA. Trimming stripped 1 base from V and 6 bases from J, with 10 bases between. The CDR3 region is CASSLVIAANEQFF. The CDR3 DNA is TGTGCCAGCAGCTTAGTAATAGCGGCCAATGAGCAGTTCTTC.

The chain couples TRBV5-1 to TRBJ2-1; D not resolved. V was cut by 0 bases and J by 0 bases, with 10 bases left in between. The germline gives CDR1 SGHRS, CDR2 YFSETQ. The CDR3 runs to 16 residues. CDR3 in DNA: TGCGCCAGCAGCTTGGTGTCTTCCAGCTCCTACAATGAGCAGTTCTTC. Translation gives CASSLVSSSSYNEQFF.

The rearrangement links TRBV20-1 to TRBJ1-6; D unresolved. Germline V gene sequence: CDR1 DFQATT, CDR2 SNEGSKA (reference sequence). V gave up 3 bases and J gave up 5 bases, with 11 bases separating them. There are 14 residues in the CDR3. CDR3 residues: CSASRGSDNSPLHF. The CDR3 bases are TGCAGTGCTAGTCGGGGATCAGATAATTCACCCCTCCACTTT.

J is TRBJ2-5 and V is TRBV20-1; D gene uncertain. The CDR3 totals 11 residues. V lost 2 bases and J lost 3, with 4 bases in between. CDR1 and CDR2 from the germline V gene are DFQATT and SNEGSKA (reference sequence). CDR3 bases: TGCAGTGCTAGACAAAAAGAGACCCAGTACTTC. This translates into CSARQKETQYF.

V and J are TRBV6-4 and TRBJ1-6; TRBD1 matches at 8 bases. Germline values: CDR1 MRHNA, CDR2 SNTAGT. The CDR3 covers 14 residues. The V gene end was trimmed by 6 bases and the J gene end by 10 bases; junction bases not matched to a gene: 8. The CDR3 bases are TGTGCCAGCAGAGGACAGGGTGAAAACTCACCCCTCCACTTT. Translating gives CASRGQGENSPLHF.

J is TRBJ1-2 and V is TRBV7-2; tentatively, D is TRBD1 (5 bases). Per the germline V gene, CDR1 is SGHTA and CDR2 is FQGNSA. V dropped 4 bases and J dropped 8 bases, with 23 bases sitting between them. This CDR3 contains 16 residues. DNA of the CDR3: TGTGCCAGCAGCTCTACCACGGGACTCCAAAGGGGAGGCTACACCTTC. It encodes CASSSTTGLQRGGYTF.